Detailed here is one TCR beta chain. Its matching antigen is unknown. A much larger clone is a single base away; this may be a read error. No conserved phenylalanine or tryptophan is present at the end of the CDR3, so a read error is the likely explanation. A library of TCRbeta sequences, prepared with unique molecular identifiers, was generated. Using its own MiXCR run on the PCR reads, TCRdb lists one record per CDR3 protein. The sample lists 150,000 to 200,000 distinct CDR3 sequences, about 6% seen once, with around 4.3% in the top ten. The sample is drawn from a study of T-cell reconstitution after alpha-beta-depleted transplantation in children. Study-level results: Surviving recipient T cells and intrathymic progenitors accounted for some patients' high TCRbeta diversity at day 60. Reported findings indicate that, about two months after transplant, alpha-beta T cells came from several hundred expanded clones, which were derived from non-depleted graft cells. T-cell counts and diversity at one year post-transplant came mainly from newly produced T cells.

CDR1 and CDR2 (germline): SGHAT, FQDESV (reference sequence). The length of the CDR3 is 15 residues. V was pared by 0 bases and J by 4 bases, with 9 bases between. The chain carries TRBV11-1 and TRBJ2-2; no definite D call. This TCR was recovered from a girl under three years old with combined immunodeficiency, due to receive a stem cell transplant. The sample in question was PBMCs, obtained before TCRalphabeta/CD19-depleted stem cell transplant. The CDR3 spells CASSLASTPTGELFC. CDR3 bases: TGTGCCAGCAGCTTAGCGTCTACGCCCACCGGGGAGCTGTTTTGT.